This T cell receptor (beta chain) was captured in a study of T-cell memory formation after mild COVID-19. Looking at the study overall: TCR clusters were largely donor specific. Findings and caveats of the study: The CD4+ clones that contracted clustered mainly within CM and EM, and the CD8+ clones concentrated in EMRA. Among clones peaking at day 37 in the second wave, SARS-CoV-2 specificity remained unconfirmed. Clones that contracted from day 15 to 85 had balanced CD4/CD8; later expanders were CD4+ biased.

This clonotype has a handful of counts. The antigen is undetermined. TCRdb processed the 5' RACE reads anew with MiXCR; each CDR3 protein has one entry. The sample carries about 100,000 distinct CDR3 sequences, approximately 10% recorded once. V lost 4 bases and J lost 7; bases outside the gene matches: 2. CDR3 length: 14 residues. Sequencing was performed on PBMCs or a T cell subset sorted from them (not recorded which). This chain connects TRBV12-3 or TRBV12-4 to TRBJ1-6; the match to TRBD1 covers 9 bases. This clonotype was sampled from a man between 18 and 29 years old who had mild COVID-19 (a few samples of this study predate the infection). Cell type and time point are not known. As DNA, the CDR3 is TGTGCCAGCAGTTCGGGACAGGGAAATTCACCCCTCCACTTT. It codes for CASSSGQGNSPLHF.